Here is one T cell receptor beta chain with its context. The antigen is undetermined. Researchers prepared the TCRbeta library using unique molecular identifiers, the study reports. From the PCR reads, TCRdb called clonotypes with MiXCR, one entry per CDR3 protein. The table records a few hundred thousand distinct CDR3 sequences, approximately 30% of them present only once. The CDR3 is 17 amino acids. V was clipped by 5 bases and J by 0 bases, with 14 bases between them. The data are from a study of T-cell reconstitution after alpha-beta-depleted transplantation in children. Findings and limits, study-wide: T-cell numbers and diversity one year post-transplant derived largely from freshly generated T cells.

The sequences come from PBMCs, collected before TCRalphabeta/CD19-depleted stem cell transplant. This chain links TRBV12-3 or TRBV12-4 with TRBJ2-6, with D perhaps TRBD1 (5 bases). The clonotype was recovered from a boy younger than two with Wiskott-Aldrich syndrome, due to receive a stem cell transplant. The CDR3 region is CASSKAGLISGANVLTF. CDR3 DNA sequence: TGTGCCAGCAGTAAGGCAGGGCTCATCTCTGGGGCCAACGTCCTGACTTTC.